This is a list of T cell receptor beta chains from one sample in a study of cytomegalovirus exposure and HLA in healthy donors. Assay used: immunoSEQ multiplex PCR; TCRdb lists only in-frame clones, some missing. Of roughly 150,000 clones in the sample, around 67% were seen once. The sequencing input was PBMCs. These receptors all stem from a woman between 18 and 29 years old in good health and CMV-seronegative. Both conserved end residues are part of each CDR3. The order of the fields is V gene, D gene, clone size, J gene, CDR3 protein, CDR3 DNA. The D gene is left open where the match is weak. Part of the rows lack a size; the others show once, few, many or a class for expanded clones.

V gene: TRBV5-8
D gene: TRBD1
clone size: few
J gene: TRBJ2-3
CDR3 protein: CASSLGQSTDTQYF
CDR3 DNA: TGTGCCAGCAGCCTGGGACAGAGCACAGATACGCAGTATTTT

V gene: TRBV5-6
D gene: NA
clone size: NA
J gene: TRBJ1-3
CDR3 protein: CASSVLTLSGNTIYF
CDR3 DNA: TGTGCCAGCAGCGTACTGACTCTCTCTGGAAACACCATATATTTT

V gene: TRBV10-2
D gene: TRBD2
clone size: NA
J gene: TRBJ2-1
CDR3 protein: CASRNPSAGAGNEQFF
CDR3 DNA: TGCGCCAGCAGGAACCCTTCAGCGGGAGCGGGCAATGAGCAGTTCTTC

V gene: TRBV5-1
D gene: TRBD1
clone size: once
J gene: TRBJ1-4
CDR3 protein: CASSLGGQGLEKLFF
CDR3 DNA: TGCGCCAGCAGCTTGGGGGGACAGGGACTCGAAAAACTGTTTTTT

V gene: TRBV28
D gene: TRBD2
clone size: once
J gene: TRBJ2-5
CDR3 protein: CASAPWAGVRETQYF
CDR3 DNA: TGTGCCAGCGCCCCCTGGGCGGGAGTCCGGGAGACCCAGTACTTC

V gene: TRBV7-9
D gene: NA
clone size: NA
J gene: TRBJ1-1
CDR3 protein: CSSSLGYRGMNTEAFF
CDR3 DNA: TGTTCCAGCAGCTTAGGTTATCGGGGGATGAACACTGAAGCTTTCTTT

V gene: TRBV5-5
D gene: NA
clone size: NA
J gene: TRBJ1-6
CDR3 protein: CASSQQENSPLHF
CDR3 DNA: TGTGCCAGCAGTCAACAGGAGAATTCACCCCTCCACTTT

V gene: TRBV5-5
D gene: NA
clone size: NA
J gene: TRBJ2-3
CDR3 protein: CASSPAGFLTDTQYF
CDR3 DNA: TGTGCCAGCAGCCCAGCAGGGTTCCTCACAGATACGCAGTATTTT

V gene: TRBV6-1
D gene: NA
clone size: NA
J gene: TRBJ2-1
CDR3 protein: CASSERQDFWNEQFF
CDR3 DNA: TGTGCCAGCAGTGAGCGACAGGACTTCTGGAATGAGCAGTTCTTC

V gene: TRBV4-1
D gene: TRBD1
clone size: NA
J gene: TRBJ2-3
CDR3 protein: CASGNRQGGTDTQYF
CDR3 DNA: TGCGCCAGCGGAAACCGACAGGGAGGCACAGATACGCAGTATTTT

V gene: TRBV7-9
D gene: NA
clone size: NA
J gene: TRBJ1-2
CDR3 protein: CASSLGGGCTF
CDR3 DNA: TGTGCCAGCAGCTTGGGCGGAGGCTGCACCTTC

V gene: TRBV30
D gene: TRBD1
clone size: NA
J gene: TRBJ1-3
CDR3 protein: CAWSRRQGSAGNTIYF
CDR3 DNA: TGTGCCTGGAGTCGGCGACAGGGATCGGCTGGAAACACCATATATTTT

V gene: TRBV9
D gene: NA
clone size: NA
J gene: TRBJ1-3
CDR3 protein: CASSVETDSGNTIYF
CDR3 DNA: TGTGCCAGCAGCGTAGAGACAGACTCTGGAAACACCATATATTTT

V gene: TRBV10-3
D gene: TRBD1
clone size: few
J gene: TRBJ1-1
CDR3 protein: CAAGQGAGYTEAFF
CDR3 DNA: TGTGCCGCCGGACAGGGGGCTGGGTACACTGAAGCTTTCTTT

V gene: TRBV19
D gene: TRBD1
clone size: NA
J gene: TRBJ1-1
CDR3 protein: CASSEGALLTEAFF
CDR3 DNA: TGTGCCAGTAGTGAGGGGGCTTTACTTACTGAAGCTTTCTTT

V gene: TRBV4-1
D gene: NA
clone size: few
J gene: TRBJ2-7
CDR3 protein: CASSHTRGSFFYEQYF
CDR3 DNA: TGCGCCAGCAGCCATACGAGAGGGTCCTTCTTCTACGAGCAGTACTTC

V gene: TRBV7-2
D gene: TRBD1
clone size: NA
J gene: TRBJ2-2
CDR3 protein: CASRGQGGGTGELFF
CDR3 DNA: TGTGCCAGCAGGGGACAGGGCGGTGGTACCGGGGAGCTGTTTTTT

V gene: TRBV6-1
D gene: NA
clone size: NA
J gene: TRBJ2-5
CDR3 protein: CASEGGGRETQYF
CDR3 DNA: TGTGCCAGCGAGGGGGGGGGCCGGGAGACCCAGTACTTC

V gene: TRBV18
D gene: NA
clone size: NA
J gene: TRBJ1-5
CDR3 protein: CASSFREAATQPQHF
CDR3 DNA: TGTGCCAGCTCTTTCCGGGAGGCTGCCACTCAGCCCCAGCATTTT

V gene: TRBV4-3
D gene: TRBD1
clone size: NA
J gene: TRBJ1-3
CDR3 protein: CASSQETGVTGNTIYF
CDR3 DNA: TGCGCCAGCAGCCAAGAAACAGGGGTTACTGGAAACACCATATATTTT

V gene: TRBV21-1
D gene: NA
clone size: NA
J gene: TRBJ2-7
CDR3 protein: CASTIRGTVYEQYF
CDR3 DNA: TGTGCCAGCACCATAAGGGGGACAGTCTACGAGCAGTACTTC

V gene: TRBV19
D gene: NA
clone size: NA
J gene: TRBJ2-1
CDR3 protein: CASSTSANSYNEQFF
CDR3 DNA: TGTGCCAGTAGTACTAGCGCGAACTCCTACAATGAGCAGTTCTTC

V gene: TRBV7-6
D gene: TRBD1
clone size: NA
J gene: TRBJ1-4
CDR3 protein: CASSNSGTGAEKLFF
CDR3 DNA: TGTGCCAGCAGCAACTCCGGGACAGGGGCCGAAAAACTGTTTTTT

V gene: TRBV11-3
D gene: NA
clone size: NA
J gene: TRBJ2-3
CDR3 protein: CASSSTFISAEADTQYF
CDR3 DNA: TGTGCCAGCAGCTCCACCTTTATTAGCGCCGAGGCAGATACGCAGTATTTT

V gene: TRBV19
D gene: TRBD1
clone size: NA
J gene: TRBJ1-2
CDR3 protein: CASSTGTENYGYTF
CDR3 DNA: TGTGCCAGTAGTACAGGGACAGAGAACTATGGCTACACCTTC

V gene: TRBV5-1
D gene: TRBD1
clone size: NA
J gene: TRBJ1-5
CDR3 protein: CASADRGAGNQPQHF
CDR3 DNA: TGCGCCAGCGCCGACAGGGGTGCAGGAAATCAGCCCCAGCATTTT

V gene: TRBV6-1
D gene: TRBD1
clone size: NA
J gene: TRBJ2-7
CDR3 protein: CASSEYRGGKNEQYF
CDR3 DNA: TGTGCCAGCAGTGAATACAGGGGCGGAAAAAACGAGCAGTACTTC

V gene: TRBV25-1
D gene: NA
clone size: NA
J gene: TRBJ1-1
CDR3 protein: CASSEYGRMNTEAFF
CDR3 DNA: TGTGCCAGCAGTGAATATGGCAGAATGAACACTGAAGCTTTCTTT

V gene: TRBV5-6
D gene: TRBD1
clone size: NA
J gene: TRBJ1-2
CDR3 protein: CASSRGQGGFSGYTF
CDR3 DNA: TGTGCCAGCAGCCGGGGACAGGGAGGATTTTCGGGCTACACCTTC

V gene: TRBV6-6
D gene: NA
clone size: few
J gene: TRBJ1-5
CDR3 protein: CASSYSLQGSQPQHF
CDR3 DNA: TGTGCCAGCAGTTACTCCCTACAGGGTTCTCAGCCCCAGCATTTT

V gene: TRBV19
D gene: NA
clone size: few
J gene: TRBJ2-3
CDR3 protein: CASSPHGTTSTDTQYF
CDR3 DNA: TGTGCCAGTAGTCCCCACGGGACAACTAGCACAGATACGCAGTATTTT

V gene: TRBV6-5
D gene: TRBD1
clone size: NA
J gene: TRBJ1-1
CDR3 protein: CASSLSGTGGTEAFF
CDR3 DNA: TGTGCCAGCAGTTTGTCCGGGACAGGGGGTACTGAAGCTTTCTTT

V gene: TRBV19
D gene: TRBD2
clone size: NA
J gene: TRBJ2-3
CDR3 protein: CASSGSGASTDTQYF
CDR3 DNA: TGTGCCAGTAGTGGTAGCGGGGCTAGCACAGATACGCAGTATTTT

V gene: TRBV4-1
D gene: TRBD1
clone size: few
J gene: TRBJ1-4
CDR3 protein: CASSQGQGPIPSNEKLFF
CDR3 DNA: TGCGCCAGCAGCCAGGGACAGGGGCCCATCCCATCTAATGAAAAACTGTTTTTT

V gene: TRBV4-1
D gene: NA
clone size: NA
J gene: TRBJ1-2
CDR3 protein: CASSHYTSTNYGYTF
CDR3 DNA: TGCGCCAGCAGCCATTACACCAGTACTAACTATGGCTACACCTTC

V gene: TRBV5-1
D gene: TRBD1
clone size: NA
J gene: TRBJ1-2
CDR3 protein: CASSLSSDRTIYGYTF
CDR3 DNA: TGCGCCAGCAGCTTGTCGTCGGACAGGACTATTTACGGCTACACCTTC

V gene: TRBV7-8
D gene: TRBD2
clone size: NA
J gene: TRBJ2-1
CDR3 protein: CASSLGGLAVEQFF
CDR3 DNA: TGTGCCAGCAGCTTAGGGGGACTAGCCGTCGAGCAGTTCTTC

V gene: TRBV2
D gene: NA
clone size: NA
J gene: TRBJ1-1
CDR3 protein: CASGLSFLTVGLNTEAFF
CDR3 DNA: TGTGCCAGCGGTTTATCTTTTCTGACAGTAGGATTGAACACTGAAGCTTTCTTT

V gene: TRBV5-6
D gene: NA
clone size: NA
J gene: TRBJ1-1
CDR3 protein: CASSIDGFTEAFF
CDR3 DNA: TGTGCCAGCAGCATAGACGGGTTCACTGAAGCTTTCTTT

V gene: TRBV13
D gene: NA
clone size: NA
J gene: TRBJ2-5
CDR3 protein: CASSLYLRGQETQYF
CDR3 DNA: TGTGCCAGCAGCTTATATCTCCGGGGCCAAGAGACCCAGTACTTC

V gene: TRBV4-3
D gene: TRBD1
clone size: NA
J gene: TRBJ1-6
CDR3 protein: CASSHRDRGGLGNSPLHF
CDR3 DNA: TGCGCCAGCAGCCACCGGGACAGGGGGGGCTTGGGTAATTCACCCCTCCACTTT

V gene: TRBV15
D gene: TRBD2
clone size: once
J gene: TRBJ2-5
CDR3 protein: CATSRESTGGARKTQYF
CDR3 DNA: TGTGCCACCAGCAGAGAGAGTACGGGGGGGGCGCGAAAGACCCAGTACTTC

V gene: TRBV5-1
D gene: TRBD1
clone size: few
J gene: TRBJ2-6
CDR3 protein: CASRQGAGANVLTF
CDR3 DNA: TGCGCCAGCCGTCAGGGGGCTGGGGCCAACGTCCTGACTTTC

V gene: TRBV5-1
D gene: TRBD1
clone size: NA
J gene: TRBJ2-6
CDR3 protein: CASSWDRSSGANVLTF
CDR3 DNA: TGCGCCAGCAGCTGGGACAGGTCCTCTGGGGCCAACGTCCTGACTTTC

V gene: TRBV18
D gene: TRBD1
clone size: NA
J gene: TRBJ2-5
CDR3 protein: CASSPQDRPGETQYF
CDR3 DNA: TGTGCCAGCTCACCCCAGGACAGGCCTGGGGAGACCCAGTACTTC

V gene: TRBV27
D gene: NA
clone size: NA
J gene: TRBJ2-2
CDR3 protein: CASSFFGGELFF
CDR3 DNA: TGTGCCAGCAGTTTCTTCGGCGGGGAGCTGTTTTTT

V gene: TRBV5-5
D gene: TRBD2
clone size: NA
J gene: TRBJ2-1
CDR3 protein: CASSPLLGSGKEDEQFF
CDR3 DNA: TGTGCCAGCAGCCCTCTTTTGGGTAGCGGGAAGGAGGATGAGCAGTTCTTC

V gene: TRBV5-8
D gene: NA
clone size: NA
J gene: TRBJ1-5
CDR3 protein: CASSLGPNQPQHF
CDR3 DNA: TGTGCCAGCAGCCTGGGGCCTAATCAGCCCCAGCATTTT

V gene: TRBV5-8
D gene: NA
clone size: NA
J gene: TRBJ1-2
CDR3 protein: CASSSRGSNYGYTF
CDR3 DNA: TGTGCCAGCAGCTCCAGGGGTTCTAACTATGGCTACACCTTC

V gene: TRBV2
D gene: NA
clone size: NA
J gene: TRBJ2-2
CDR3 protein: CASSGQVNTGELFF
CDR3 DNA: TGTGCCAGCAGTGGACAGGTCAACACCGGGGAGCTGTTTTTT

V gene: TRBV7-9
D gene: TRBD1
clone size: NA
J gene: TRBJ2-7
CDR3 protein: CASSSTGTAGEQYF
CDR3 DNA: TGTGCCAGCAGCTCCACCGGGACAGCCGGCGAGCAGTACTTC

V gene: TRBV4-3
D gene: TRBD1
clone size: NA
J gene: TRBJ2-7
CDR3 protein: CASSQMTGGPYEQYF
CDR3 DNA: TGCGCCAGCAGCCAAATGACAGGGGGCCCATACGAGCAGTACTTC

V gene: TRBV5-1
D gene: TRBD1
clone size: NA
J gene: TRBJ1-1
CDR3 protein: CASSLGDRDTEAFF
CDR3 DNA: TGCGCCAGCAGCTTGGGGGACAGAGACACTGAAGCTTTCTTT

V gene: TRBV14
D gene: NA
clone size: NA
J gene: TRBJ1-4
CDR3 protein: CASSQSYMPGPRREKLFF
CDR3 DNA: TGTGCCAGCAGCCAATCCTATATGCCAGGGCCTCGAAGGGAAAAACTGTTTTTT